The 24 T cell receptor beta chains presented below share a single source sample, sequenced in a study of T cells after yellow fever vaccination. TCRdb fed the 5' RACE reads into MiXCR, producing one record per CDR3 protein. In the table there are around 350,000 distinct CDR3 sequences, about 6% of which are singletons. Sequencing used PBMCs, obtained 5 days after the yellow fever booster vaccination. Receptor source: a man aged 25-45 years who received the YFV17D yellow fever vaccine.

Many counts were recorded for this clonotype. This chain joins TRBV12-3 or TRBV12-4 and TRBJ2-4; 10 nucleotides agree with TRBD1. CDR3 length equals 15 residues. V dropped 5 bases and J dropped 9; count of bases not matched to a gene: 10. Here the CDR3 DNA reads TGTGCCAGCAGTCCGACAGGGGGCATTAGGGGCATTCAGTACTTC. This encodes CASSPTGGIRGIQYF.

This clonotype was detected many times. The J gene is TRBJ2-1, the V gene TRBV4-3; D remains unclear. The CDR3 has 12 residues. V was cut by 0 bases and J by 8 bases, with 5 bases left in between. Germline V gene data show CDR1 as LGHNA and CDR2 as YSLEER. CDR3 protein: CASSQEGDEQFF. The CDR3, as DNA: TGCGCCAGCAGCCAAGAAGGAGATGAGCAGTTCTTC.

At least ten counts were recorded for this clonotype. The genes are TRBV5-1 and TRBJ2-7; 13 bases match TRBD2. Trimming took 6 bases from V and 2 from J; bases not matched to a gene: 5. This CDR3 is built from 15 residues. CDR1 and CDR2 from the germline V gene are SGHRS and YFSETQ. CDR3 DNA: TGCGCCAGCACCGACACTAGCGGGAGGGCCTACGAGCAGTACTTC. Protein sequence: CASTDTSGRAYEQYF.

This clonotype has only a few counts. V and J are TRBV9 and TRBJ2-5; D is uncertain. The CDR3 loop spans 15 amino acids. The V and J ends lost 0 bases and 0 bases respectively, with 9 bases between them. The germline V gene encodes CDR1 SGDLS and CDR2 YYNGEE. The CDR3 region has the DNA TGTGCCAGCAGCGTAGCTGTCGGGTACCAAGAGACCCAGTACTTC. This translates into CASSVAVGYQETQYF.

In its sample, this clonotype was seen a few times. This rearrangement joins TRBV20-1 to TRBJ2-1; D is unresolved. Germline V gene lookup returns CDR1 DFQATT and CDR2 SNEGSKA (reference sequence). This CDR3 spans 11 amino acids. The V end lost 7 bases, the J end lost 4 bases, and 8 bases lay between the germline ends. CDR3 sequence: CSGSLYNEQFF. Written as DNA, the CDR3 is TGCAGTGGTTCGTTATACAATGAGCAGTTCTTC.

This clonotype came up a few times. V usage is TRBV3-1 and J usage is TRBJ1-2, with D unresolved. Trimming shortened V by 4 bases and J by 8 bases, and 14 bases separated the two germline ends. Germline CDR1 and CDR2: LGHDT and YNNKEL (reference sequence). The CDR3 has 13 amino acids. CDR3 residues: CASSRGRAEGYTF. CDR3 coding DNA: TGTGCCAGCAGCCGAGGACGGGCAGAGGGCTACACCTTC.

Regarding this clonotype: Being one base from a much bigger clone, this may be a read error. The rearrangement links TRBV6-4 to TRBJ2-2; possibly TRBD2 for D (5 bases). CDR3 length: 14 amino acids. Per germline, CDR1 MRHNA and CDR2 SNTAGT. CDR3 residues: CASSDGLGTGELLF. CDR3 nucleotide sequence: TGTGCCAGCAGTGACGGGTTGGGCACCGGGGAGCTGCTTTTT.

This clonotype was seen only a few times. The chain recombines TRBV6-1 with TRBJ2-1; 7 nucleotides align to TRBD1. The germline V gene has CDR1 MNHNS and CDR2 SASEGT. This CDR3 comprises 14 residues. The V segment lost 4 bases and the J segment 5 bases; nucleotides outside the gene matches: 5. The CDR3 DNA reads TGTGCCAGCAGTGGGGACAGATGGGACAATGAGCAGTTCTTC. Protein sequence: CASSGDRWDNEQFF.

This clonotype was detected ten times or more. J is TRBJ2-7 and V is TRBV6-6, with D unresolved. Germline CDR1 is MNHNY and CDR2 is SVGAGI (reference sequence). CDR3 length: 13 residues. The V gene lost 2 bases and the J gene lost 6 bases, with 11 bases spanning the gap. The CDR3 loop reads CASSYLRASEQYF. In DNA form, the CDR3 reads TGTGCCAGCAGTTACCTAAGGGCCTCCGAGCAGTACTTC.

The V and J genes are TRBV5-6 and TRBJ1-1; the D is unclear. The CDR3 runs 13 residues. Trimming stripped 0 bases from V and 6 bases from J, with 9 bases between. Germline loops: CDR1 SGHDT, CDR2 YYEEEE. The CDR3 sequence: CASSLADRAEAFF. DNA of the CDR3: TGTGCCAGCAGCTTGGCAGATCGCGCTGAAGCTTTCTTT. Full variable domain (rest looked up from reference TRBV5-6 and TRBJ1-1): DAGVTQSPTHLIKTRGQQVTLRCSPKSGHDTVSWYQQALGQGPQFIFQYYEEEERQRGNFPDRFSGHQFPNYSSELNVNALLLGDSALYLCASSLADRAEAFFGQGTRLTVV.

This clonotype came up many times. The genes are TRBV25-1 and TRBJ2-1; tentatively, D is TRBD2 (6 bases). The CDR3 runs 14 residues. Trimming cost V 4 bases and J 5 bases, with 12 bases left between them. Germline-derived CDR1 and CDR2 are MGHDK and SYGVNS. The DNA of the CDR3 is TGTGCCAGCAGTGCGTGGGGACTCAACAATGAGCAGTTCTTC. This sequence encodes CASSAWGLNNEQFF.

This clonotype was seen at least ten times. V gene TRBV12-3 or TRBV12-4 combines with J gene TRBJ2-5, with 8 nucleotides matching TRBD2. The CDR3 extends over 11 amino acids. CDR3 residues: CGSSGGETQYF. The CDR3 region has the DNA TGTGGCTCGTCGGGGGGGGAGACCCAGTACTTC.

This clonotype has a handful of counts. The chain uses TRBV20-1 and TRBJ1-2; possibly TRBD1 for D (5 bases). Trimming stripped 1 base from V and 4 bases from J, with 13 bases between. CDR3 length equals 14 residues. CDR1 and CDR2 from the germline V gene are DFQATT and SNEGSKA (reference sequence). The CDR3 DNA follows: TGCAGTGCTAGAGGGGGCCGCGCGTCCTATGGCTACACCTTC. This gives the protein CSARGGRASYGYTF.

V and J are TRBV5-8 and TRBJ2-4, with D tentatively TRBD1 (6 bases). The length of the CDR3 is 12 residues. V was clipped by 3 bases and J by 14 bases, with 15 bases between them. CDR1 is SGHTS, CDR2 YDEGEE, per germline. The DNA of the CDR3 is TGTGCCAGCAGCTCTAACACAGGGCCAGAGTACTTC. This codes for CASSSNTGPEYF.

This clonotype has more than one count but fewer than ten. The gene calls are TRBV7-2 and TRBJ2-7; 7 positions match TRBD1. Germline trimming cut 5 bases from V and 1 base from J; bases unmatched to any gene: 2. CDR1 is SGHTA, CDR2 FQGNSA, per germline. CDR3 size: 13 residues. The CDR3 region is CASSVTGSYEQYF. CDR3 coding DNA: TGTGCCAGCAGCGTGACAGGGTCCTACGAGCAGTACTTC.

The sample holds a few counts of this clonotype. V usage is TRBV6-2 or TRBV6-3 and J usage is TRBJ2-5, with TRBD2 identical over 10 bases. This CDR3 comprises 17 residues. From germline, CDR1 is MNHEY and CDR2 SVGEGT. V trimming: 6 bases; J trimming: 0 bases; junction bases outside the gene matches: 10. CDR3 coding DNA: TGTGCCAGCAGCCCAGCGGGGGGGACAGAGTACCAAGAGACCCAGTACTTC. Protein: CASSPAGGTEYQETQYF.

On this clonotype itself: One end of the junction varies from germline; a read error may be responsible. The chain couples TRBV7-2 to TRBJ2-4, with 8 nucleotides matching TRBD2. The germline gives CDR1 SGHTA, CDR2 FQGNSA. The CDR3 runs to 13 residues. CDR3 bases: TGTGCCACCAGCTTAGCGGGGACTAGTAAACGTTACTTC. This sequence encodes CATSLAGTSKRYF.

This clonotype was seen repeatedly, ten times or more. In DNA form, the CDR3 reads TGTGCCAGCAGCTTAGGGACCAGTCGGGGGCAGTTCTTC. Its translation: CASSLGTSRGQFF. The rearrangement joins TRBV7-8 to TRBJ2-1; a possible D gene is TRBD2 (5 bases). This CDR3 is built from 13 residues. Germline V gives CDR1 SGHVS, CDR2 FQNEAQ. Trimming took 1 base from V and 12 from J, leaving 13 bases between them.

There are a few counts of this clonotype. The chain recombines TRBV6-2 or TRBV6-3 with TRBJ2-5, with TRBD2 matching over 10 bases. The length of the CDR3 is 14 residues. The V gene end was trimmed by 7 bases and the J gene end by 5 bases; junction bases not matched to a gene: 7. From germline, CDR1 is MNHEY and CDR2 SVGEGT. In DNA, the CDR3 is TGTGCCAGCATGCTAGCGGGAGTAATGGAGACCCAGTACTTC. It codes for CASMLAGVMETQYF.

This clonotype occurred many times. This chain uses TRBV20-1 with TRBJ2-1, with 10 bases aligning to TRBD2. The trim removed 1 base at V and 9 bases at J, leaving 6 bases unmatched. The CDR3 contains 14 residues. Germline V gene sequence: CDR1 DFQATT, CDR2 SNEGSKA (reference sequence). The DNA for the CDR3 is TGCAGTGCTAGAGGGGCTAGCGGGAGTCTTGAGCAGTTCTTC. Translation: CSARGASGSLEQFF.

This sequence joins TRBV19 and TRBJ1-5, with no clear D. This CDR3 is built from 16 residues. Trimming left V 2 bases short and J 2 bases short, with 13 bases between. Germline V gene data show CDR1 as LNHDA and CDR2 as SQIVND (reference sequence). The CDR3 coding sequence is TGTGCCAGTAGTATAACTGGCGTGGTGGGCAATCAGCCCCAGCATTTT. This gives the protein CASSITGVVGNQPQHF. The full variable domain, rest sourced from reference TRBV19 and TRBJ1-5, is DGGITQSPKYLFRKEGQNVTLSCEQNLNHDAMYWYRQDPGQGLRLIYYSQIVNDFQKGDIAEGYSVSREKKESFPLTVTSAQKNPTAFYLCASSITGVVGNQPQHFGDGTRLSIL.

The V gene is TRBV5-1, the J gene TRBJ1-1, with 8 positions matching TRBD1. V lost 2 bases to trimming and J lost 1 base; unmatched junction nucleotides: 7. The CDR3 covers 16 residues. The germline V gene encodes CDR1 SGHRS and CDR2 YFSETQ. CDR3 coding DNA: TGCGCCAGCAGCTTTGGGGACAGGAATAAGAACACTGAAGCTTTCTTT. The encoded protein is CASSFGDRNKNTEAFF.

This chain links TRBV29-1 with TRBJ2-1; tentatively, D is TRBD1 (6 bases). V was trimmed by 5 bases and J by 6 bases, leaving 14 bases between them. The CDR3 spans 13 residues. In germline, CDR1 is SQVTM, CDR2 ANQGSEA. The CDR3 DNA reads as TGCAGCGTTTTCACAGGGCGCAGCAATGAGCAGTTCTTC. Translated, it gives CSVFTGRSNEQFF.

This clonotype was counted only a few times. The rearrangement links TRBV6-5 to TRBJ2-1, with D possibly being TRBD1 (5 bases). The CDR3 has 14 residues. Between the trimmed V and J ends, which lost 4 bases and 5 bases, there was a span of 12 bases. Germline values: CDR1 MNHEY, CDR2 SVGAGI. CDR3 nucleotides: TGTGCCAGCAGTTCCCTGACAGACCACAATGAGCAGTTCTTC. It is translated as CASSSLTDHNEQFF.